The subject of this entry is one T cell receptor (beta chain). Antigen unknown. As for treatment: roughly 19 received Ad26.COV2.S at low or high dose, single or two shots; 5 received placebo; per-sample allocation not given. The study sampled participants on day 63 after the first vaccine or placebo injection. The data were obtained in a study of Ad26.COV2.S vaccination and SARS-CoV-2 variants. Assay: immunoSEQ multiplex PCR; the TCRdb copy retains only in-frame clones and omits some. The sample includes 350,000 to 500,000 clones, 80% to 95% of them seen just once. The study's findings and limits: Spike-specific TCR breadth ran higher among vaccine recipients than placebo recipients.

Germline V gives CDR1 SGHRS, CDR2 YFSETQ. J was trimmed by 5 bases and V by 3 bases; bases with no gene match: 5. The CDR3 runs 15 residues. The sequenced sample was peripheral blood, obtained in a trial of Ad26.COV2.S vaccine versus placebo. The rearrangement joins TRBV5-1 to TRBJ2-5, with 12 bases matching TRBD2. The receptor comes from a person between 18 and 59 years old who received the Ad26.COV2.S COVID-19 vaccine or a placebo. The CDR3 DNA reads as TGCGCCAGCAGCTCCACTACTAGCGGGAGGGAGACCCAGTACTTC. It translates to CASSSTTSGRETQYF.